Following are 19 T cell receptor beta chains from one sample sequenced in a study of CD8 T cells in Susac syndrome. Reverse transcription of about 0.5 to 1 ug RNA was carried out with random hexamers. TCRdb re-called the immunoSEQ multiplex PCR reads with MiXCR, one entry per CDR3 protein. The sample yields 190,000 or so distinct CDR3 sequences, 95% seen once. The sample comprised CD4+ T cells from PBMCs. The receptors stem from a human donor with multiple sclerosis.

The chain links TRBV2 to TRBJ1-1, with 7 bases that match TRBD1. V was clipped by 6 bases and J by 1 base; unmatched bases: 8. The CDR3 sequence is 15 residues long. The germline V gene encodes CDR1 SNHLY and CDR2 FYNNEI. CDR3 sequence reads: CASRLQGVRNTEAFF. The CDR3 DNA follows: TGTGCCAGCAGGCTGCAGGGGGTGAGGAACACTGAAGCTTTCTTT.

The V gene is TRBV20-1, the J gene TRBJ1-1; no reliable D call. Germline V gene sequence: CDR1 DFQATT, CDR2 SNEGSKA (reference sequence). This CDR3 is built from 11 residues. Trimming pared 3 bases from V and 3 bases from J, leaving 5 bases between. CDR3 in DNA: TGCAGTGCTAGCGGAGACACTGAAGCTTTCTTT. It translates to CSASGDTEAFF.

DNA of the CDR3: TGCAGCGCCGAAAGGACAGAGAACTATGGCTACACCTTC. This encodes CSAERTENYGYTF. The chain recombines TRBV29-1 with TRBJ1-2; TRBD1 might be the D (6 bases). The germline gives CDR1 SQVTM, CDR2 ANQGSEA. Trimming shortened V by 7 bases and J by 2 bases, and 14 bases separated the two germline ends. The CDR3 extends over 13 amino acids.

The rearrangement links TRBV29-1 to TRBJ1-2; TRBD1 matches 7 bases. The CDR3 runs 13 residues. Trimming took 6 bases from V and 1 from J; bases not matched to a gene: 5. Germline assignment: CDR1 SQVTM and CDR2 ANQGSEA. CDR3 coding DNA: TGCAGCGTAAGGACAGGTGATAACTATGGCTACACCTTC. It encodes CSVRTGDNYGYTF.

The chain uses TRBV20-1 and TRBJ2-3; TRBD2 agrees at 8 bases. The CDR3 totals 16 residues. The V gene's germline CDR1 is DFQATT and CDR2 SNEGSKA (reference sequence). J gave up 0 bases and V 1 base, and 6 bases lay outside the gene matches. The CDR3 loop is CSARAGRGASTDTQYF. The DNA of the CDR3 is TGCAGTGCTAGAGCAGGGCGGGGGGCCAGCACAGATACGCAGTATTTT.

The rearrangement links TRBV6-2 or TRBV6-3 to TRBJ2-5; the D is unclear. Germline V gene data show CDR1 as MNHEY and CDR2 as SVGEGT. CDR3 length: 12 amino acids. Trimming removed 4 bases from V and 5 bases from J, with 8 bases in between. CDR3 sequence reads: CASSSTRETQYF. CDR3 DNA: TGTGCCAGCAGTTCGACAAGGGAGACCCAGTACTTC.

The gene calls are TRBV20-1 and TRBJ1-5, with 7 bases identical to TRBD1. Germline CDR1 DFQATT, CDR2 SNEGSKA (reference sequence). Losses at the gene ends were 0 bases for V and 1 base for J; bases not matched to a gene: 6. The CDR3 is 16 amino acids. In DNA form, the CDR3 reads TGCAGTGCTAGAGATTCGACAGGGACAAGCAATCAGCCCCAGCATTTT. This encodes CSARDSTGTSNQPQHF.

This chain joins TRBV12-3 or TRBV12-4 and TRBJ1-1, with D possibly matching TRBD1 (6 bases). The CDR3 is 14 residues long. Trimming took 7 bases from V and 6 from J, leaving 18 bases between them. CDR3 nucleotides: TGTGCCAGCACCGTAGGGGGGGATAACGCTGAAGCTTTCTTT. Its protein is CASTVGGDNAEAFF.

This chain joins TRBV21-1 and TRBJ2-5; the table names TRBD2, a call not compared with the DNA. TRBV21-1 is labeled a pseudogene. This CDR3 contains 15 residues. The CDR3 bases are TGTGCCAGCAGCCCCCGACGGACGGCCAAAGAGACCCAGTACTTC. Translating gives CASSPRRTAKETQYF.

The count of this clonotype is one. In DNA form, the CDR3 reads TGTGCCAGCACCCTCACGGGGGACGGGAATCAGCCCCAGCATTTT. Translated: CASTLTGDGNQPQHF. This rearrangement joins TRBV2 to TRBJ1-5, with D possibly matching TRBD1 (5 bases). Trimming took off 7 bases at V and 4 bases at J, with 17 bases between the two ends. CDR1 SNHLY and CDR2 FYNNEI come from the germline V gene. This CDR3 has 15 amino acids.

The chain employs TRBV7-9 and TRBJ2-1; TRBD2 is a possible D gene (5 bases). CDR3 size: 13 residues. The V gene's germline CDR1 is SEHNR and CDR2 FQNEAQ (reference sequence). Trimming took off 7 bases at V and 9 bases at J, with 16 bases between the two ends. In nucleotides, the CDR3 is TGTGCCAGCACCCGTCCGGGATCGGGTGAGCAGTTCTTC. Residues: CASTRPGSGEQFF.

This chain uses TRBV3-1 with TRBJ1-2, with D uncertain. The germline V gene has CDR1 LGHDT and CDR2 YNNKEL (reference sequence). This CDR3 is built from 12 residues. The V end was cut by 4 bases, the J end by 5 bases, with 8 bases between. Written as DNA, the CDR3 is TGTGCCAGCAGCCGCGAGGCGTATGGCTACACCTTC. Encoded protein: CASSREAYGYTF.

The J gene is TRBJ1-2, the V gene TRBV7-3; the D is unclear. CDR1 and CDR2 from the germline V gene are SGHTA and FQGTGA. With 5 bases removed from V and 0 bases from J, the gap between germline ends came to 13 bases. The CDR3 runs 15 residues. The chain's CDR3 is CASSPSTRANYGYTF. In nucleotides, the CDR3 is TGTGCCAGCAGCCCGTCGACAAGAGCTAACTATGGCTACACCTTC.

The V call is TRBV3-1, the J call TRBJ2-1, with D uncertain. This CDR3 has 11 residues. CDR1 LGHDT and CDR2 YNNKEL come from the germline V gene (reference sequence). The V and J ends lost 6 bases and 8 bases respectively, with 8 bases between them. This CDR3 reads CASSQRHEQFF. The CDR3 region has the DNA TGTGCCAGCAGTCAAAGGCATGAGCAGTTCTTC.

This clonotype was seen just once. The chain joins TRBV13 to TRBJ1-3, with D unresolved. The CDR3 runs 16 residues. The germline gives CDR1 PRHDT, CDR2 FYEKMQ (reference sequence). V was clipped by 1 base and J by 0 bases, with 10 bases between them. CDR3: CASSLDGSRSGNTIYF. The CDR3 DNA sequence: TGTGCCAGCAGCTTAGATGGGTCTCGCTCTGGAAACACCATATATTTT. Variable domain in full (rest from reference TRBV13 and TRBJ1-3): AAGVIQSPRHLIKEKRETATLKCYPIPRHDTVYWYQQGPGQDPQFLISFYEKMQSDKGSIPDRFSAQQFSDYHSELNMSSLELGDSALYFCASSLDGSRSGNTIYFGEGSWLTVV.

V and J are TRBV2 and TRBJ1-1; a possible D gene is TRBD1 (5 bases). This CDR3 is 13 amino acids long. The ends were cut back, 9 bases at V and 1 base at J, with 12 bases in the middle. Germline CDR1 and CDR2: SNHLY and FYNNEI. The CDR3 reads CASCGGRNTEAFF. The CDR3 region has the DNA TGTGCCAGTTGCGGGGGGAGGAACACTGAAGCTTTCTTT.

The rearrangement uses TRBV30 and TRBJ1-2; no firm D call. CDR3 length equals 12 residues. CDR1 is GTSNPN and CDR2 is SVGIG in the germline V gene (reference sequence). With 0 bases removed from V and 5 bases from J, the gap between germline ends came to 7 bases. The CDR3 coding sequence is TGTGCCTGGAGTGTCCCAGAGTATGGCTACACCTTC. Translating it yields CAWSVPEYGYTF.

V usage is TRBV20-1 and J usage is TRBJ2-1, with 13 nucleotides matching TRBD2. Germline loops: CDR1 DFQATT, CDR2 SNEGSKA (reference sequence). The CDR3 has 16 residues. J was trimmed by 5 bases and V by 3 bases; bases with no gene match: 7. This chain's CDR3 is CSASKMGLAGHNEQFF. CDR3 coding DNA: TGCAGTGCTAGCAAAATGGGACTAGCGGGGCACAATGAGCAGTTCTTC.

This chain connects TRBV6-4 to TRBJ1-1, with D perhaps matching TRBD1 (5 bases). This CDR3 has 11 residues. Looked up from germline, CDR1 is MRHNA and CDR2 is SNTAGT. Trimming cost V 2 bases and J 10 bases, with 8 bases left between them. CDR3 region: CASSDGGRAFF. The CDR3 DNA follows: TGTGCCAGCAGTGACGGGGGAAGAGCTTTCTTT.